The sample holds a few counts of the clone carrying this TCR beta chain. Its antigen is undetermined. The sample belongs to a study of post-analysis software for immune sequencing data. Study-wide background: There were relapsing-remitting, secondary progressive and progressive-relapsing multiple sclerosis among the disease courses included. The study's findings and limits: When the samples were clustered directly with F measure, those that had been prepared in the same batch showed strong co-clustering. Controls showed significantly higher normalized Chao1 diversity than did multiple sclerosis patients. Four to six TRBV segments were significantly more frequent in patients than in controls. TRBV5-6, TRBV5-1 and TRBV20-1 were among these segments.

The TCR beta cDNA libraries contained unique molecular identifiers. TCRdb itself ran the PCR reads through MiXCR, one entry per CDR3 protein. This table has 750,000 to 950,000 distinct CDR3 sequences, about 57% appearing once. The V segment lost 3 bases and the J segment 2 bases; nucleotides outside the gene matches: 8. The CDR3 spans 15 residues. CDR1 and CDR2 (germline): SQVTM, ANQGSEA. The receptor was derived from a girl aged 5-17 years with multiple sclerosis. This chain joins TRBV29-1 and TRBJ2-5; 8 bases fit TRBD2. Sequencing used blood. Here the CDR3 reads CSVDRRAGEQETQYF. As DNA, the CDR3 is TGCAGCGTTGATCGGAGAGCGGGAGAGCAAGAGACCCAGTACTTC.